One sample yielded the 21 T cell receptor beta chains listed below, sequenced in a study of T cells in localized non-small cell lung cancer (dated by TCRdb to 2020 to 2021). The library was produced with the immunoSEQ multiplex PCR assay. TCRdb took this table from immuneACCESS and kept in-frame rearrangements with V and J called. Such tables lack part of the clones; where checked against another copy, unresolved V genes explain under half of the gap, and the rest is unexplained. Across this sample there are fewer than 1,500 clones, with 15% to 25% seen only once. The ten largest clones take up 15% to 20% of the sample. Specimen: normal lung tissue next to the tumor, collected before any cancer treatment. These receptor sequences come from an older male donor with stage I squamous cell lung carcinoma.

In its sample, this clone is medium-sized. The genes are TRBV6-8 and TRBJ2-7, with D uncertain. V lost 10 bases, J lost 3 bases, and 16 bases lay in between. The germline V gene encodes CDR1 MNHGY and CDR2 SAAAGT. The CDR3 length is 13 residues. The CDR3 region has the DNA TGTGCCATCATGTCTGCTGGCAACTACGAGCAGTACTTC. It encodes CAIMSAGNYEQYF.

This rearrangement joins TRBV28 to TRBJ2-1, with 10 nucleotides matching TRBD1. Germline V gene data show CDR1 as MDHEN and CDR2 as SYDVKM. Losses at the gene ends were 5 bases for V and 3 bases for J; bases not matched to a gene: 4. The CDR3 has 15 residues. The chain's CDR3 is CASSNDRGLYNEQFF. CDR3 coding DNA: TGTGCCAGCAGTAACGACAGGGGGCTCTACAATGAGCAGTTCTTC. Full variable domain (rest looked up from reference TRBV28 and TRBJ2-1): DVKVTQSSRYLVKRTGEKVFLECVQDMDHENMFWYRQDPGLGLRLIYFSYDVKMKEKGDIPEGYSVSREKKERFSLILESASTNQTSMYLCASSNDRGLYNEQFFGPGTRLTVL.

The V gene is TRBV11-3, the J gene TRBJ1-1; D remains unclear. Germline V gene lookup returns CDR1 SGHNT and CDR2 YENEEA. The CDR3 totals 14 residues. Trimming cost V 5 bases and J 4 bases, with 14 bases left between them. The CDR3 nucleotides are TGTGCCAGCAGCCCCGGGTGGGCAGGCACTGAAGCTTTCTTT. Translating gives CASSPGWAGTEAFF. Full variable domain (rest looked up from reference TRBV11-3 and TRBJ1-1): EAGVVQSPRYKIIEKKQPVAFWCNPISGHNTLYWYLQNLGQGPELLIRYENEEAVDDSQLPKDRFSAERLKGVDSTLKIQPAELGDSAVYLCASSPGWAGTEAFFGQGTRLTVV.

The rearrangement joins TRBV9 to TRBJ1-1; 7 positions agree with TRBD1. This CDR3 is 12 amino acids long. V was clipped by 3 bases and J by 7 bases; unmatched bases: 3. CDR1 SGDLS and CDR2 YYNGEE come from the germline V gene. CDR3 nucleotide sequence: TGTGCCAGCAGCGCGCGGACAGGTGAAGCTTTCTTT. Its translation: CASSARTGEAFF. Complete variable domain (other parts from reference TRBV9 and TRBJ1-1): DSGVTQTPKHLITATGQRVTLRCSPRSGDLSVYWYQQSLDQGLQFLIQYYNGEERAKGNILERFSAQQFPDLHSELNLSSLELGDSALYFCASSARTGEAFFGQGTRLTVV.

This chain uses TRBV29-1 with TRBJ2-1; TRBD2 might be the D (5 bases). Trimming removed 4 bases from V and 4 bases from J, with 17 bases in between. In germline, CDR1 is SQVTM, CDR2 ANQGSEA. CDR3 length equals 15 residues. CDR3 sequence reads: CSVATFRGSYNEQFF. The CDR3, as DNA: TGCAGCGTTGCCACCTTCCGAGGGTCTTACAATGAGCAGTTCTTC.

This clone turned up a few times. V usage is TRBV6-8 and J usage is TRBJ2-7, with TRBD2 matching over 7 bases. V shed 10 bases and J 1 base; nucleotides not matched to a gene: 7. The germline V gene encodes CDR1 MNHGY and CDR2 SAAAGT. CDR3 size: 13 residues. CDR3 DNA sequence: TGTGCCATCGGTTCTAGCGGTTCCTACGAGCAGTACTTC. Amino acid sequence: CAIGSSGSYEQYF.

This clone is large (0.1 to 1%) by share. The rearrangement joins TRBV11-3 to TRBJ2-7; tentatively, D is TRBD2 (5 bases). The CDR3 contains 15 residues. V lost 5 bases, J lost 6 bases, and 20 bases lay in between. The germline V gene has CDR1 SGHNT and CDR2 YENEEA. The CDR3 DNA reads as TGTGCCAGCAGCCCCTTCGGGGTCGGGTACGGCGAGCAGTACTTC. Protein: CASSPFGVGYGEQYF.

By frequency in the sample, this clone is large. The chain is built from TRBV6-8 and TRBJ1-1; no reliable D call. Germline loops: CDR1 MNHGY, CDR2 SAAAGT. Deletions cut 0 bases from V and 4 bases from J, with 15 bases between. This CDR3 has 16 residues. Here the CDR3 DNA reads TGTGCCAGCAGTTACTCGACACCATCTGGAGGCACTGAAGCTTTCTTT. Protein sequence: CASSYSTPSGGTEAFF.

V and J are TRBV6-8 and TRBJ2-1; TRBD2 aligns across 8 bases. This CDR3 has 17 amino acids. Trimming took 5 bases from V and 9 from J; bases not matched to a gene: 18. The germline V gene encodes CDR1 MNHGY and CDR2 SAAAGT. The CDR3 loop is CASSGATGTSLYAEQFF. The DNA of the CDR3 is TGTGCCAGCAGTGGGGCGACCGGGACTAGTTTGTACGCTGAGCAGTTCTTC.

This clone was detected a few times. This sequence joins TRBV19 and TRBJ2-1, with no clear D. Germline V lookup: CDR1 LNHDA, CDR2 SQIVND (reference sequence). The length of the CDR3 is 16 residues. V lost 5 bases to trimming and J lost 0 bases, with 14 bases between them. The CDR3 coding sequence is TGTGCCAGTAGTCCAGGTGCAGGAAGCTCCTACAATGAGCAGTTCTTC. It is translated as CASSPGAGSSYNEQFF.

Only a few counts were recorded for this clone. V usage is TRBV19 and J usage is TRBJ2-3; unclear D gene. The V end lost 8 bases, the J end lost 5 bases, and 17 bases lay between the germline ends. CDR3 size: 14 residues. Germline V gives CDR1 LNHDA, CDR2 SQIVND (reference sequence). CDR3 amino acids: CASQEPFEEDTQYF. In DNA, the CDR3 is TGTGCCAGTCAAGAGCCTTTCGAGGAAGATACGCAGTATTTT.

This chain links TRBV12-5 with TRBJ1-1, with 9 nucleotides matching TRBD1. The V gene end was trimmed by 1 base and the J gene end by 4 bases; junction bases not matched to a gene: 16. CDR3 length: 19 amino acids. CDR1 is LGHNT, CDR2 FRNRAP, per germline. CDR3 amino acids: CASGLGTGTGSPLSTEAFF. The CDR3 coding sequence is TGTGCTAGTGGTTTGGGTACCGGGACAGGGTCGCCCTTGAGCACTGAAGCTTTCTTT.

The chain has TRBV5-1 and TRBJ2-2; D is tentatively TRBD1 or TRBD2 (5 bases each). CDR1 and CDR2 from the germline V gene are SGHRS and YFSETQ. The CDR3 totals 15 residues. Trimming took off 4 bases at V and 4 bases at J, with 14 bases between the two ends. Here the CDR3 DNA reads TGCGCCAGCAGCAGAGGGGACGCATCCACCGGGGAGCTGTTTTTT. Its translation is CASSRGDASTGELFF.

Here the CDR3 reads CASRRDRGVTGELFF. The DNA for the CDR3 is TGTGCCAGCAGACGGGACAGGGGAGTCACCGGGGAGCTGTTTTTT. V usage is TRBV11-3 and J usage is TRBJ2-2; the match to TRBD1 covers 10 bases. This CDR3 spans 15 amino acids. J was trimmed by 4 bases and V by 6 bases; bases with no gene match: 5. The germline V gene has CDR1 SGHNT and CDR2 YENEEA.

The chain recombines TRBV6-8 with TRBJ2-7; 10 nucleotides agree with TRBD1. Germline V gives CDR1 MNHGY, CDR2 SAAAGT. This CDR3 has 16 amino acids. With 0 bases clipped from V and 7 bases from J, the junction kept 9 bases outside the gene matches. The CDR3 reads CASSYSLDRGFREQYF. The CDR3 DNA reads TGTGCCAGCAGTTACTCGCTGGACAGGGGGTTCCGGGAGCAGTACTTC.

The CDR3 coding sequence is TGTGCCAGCACCCACACCGACAGGGGCGAAAAACTGTTTTTT. This sequence encodes CASTHTDRGEKLFF. The V call is TRBV12-5, the J call TRBJ1-4, with 8 bases fitting TRBD1. CDR1 is LGHNT and CDR2 is FRNRAP in the germline V gene. The CDR3 contains 14 residues.

This clone was recorded a few times. This CDR3 reads CASCPMSGGYGYTF. Written as DNA, the CDR3 is TGTGCCAGCTGTCCTATGTCAGGGGGGTATGGCTACACCTTC. The chain carries TRBV10-3 and TRBJ1-2; 7 nucleotides agree with TRBD1. With 10 bases clipped from V and 5 bases from J, the junction kept 13 bases outside the gene matches. Germline V gene sequence: CDR1 ENHRY, CDR2 SYGVKD. This CDR3 is built from 14 residues.

This clone turned up a few times. CDR3 sequence reads: CASSVTDSGNTIYF. CDR3 coding DNA: TGTGCCAGCAGCGTAACCGACTCTGGAAACACCATATATTTT. The rearrangement uses TRBV9 and TRBJ1-3, with no clear D. The CDR3 spans 14 residues. V was shortened by 1 base and J by 0 bases, with 5 bases between the two germline ends. Germline CDR1 is SGDLS and CDR2 is YYNGEE.

The chain couples TRBV2 to TRBJ1-1, with a weak D call TRBD1 (6 bases). Germline values: CDR1 SNHLY, CDR2 FYNNEI. V dropped 6 bases and J dropped 4 bases, with 21 bases sitting between them. This CDR3 has 16 residues. In DNA form, the CDR3 reads TGTGCCAGCAGCGTAGTACCGGGGGGGGCGACCACTGAAGCTTTCTTT. This sequence encodes CASSVVPGGATTEAFF.

This clone is large within its sample. The CDR3 nucleotides are TGCAGCTCCTCACCCTTGGGGGGCTATGGCTACACCTTC. Translated: CSSSPLGGYGYTF. The V call is TRBV29-1, the J call TRBJ1-2, with D possibly matching TRBD1 (5 bases). V shed 8 bases and J shed 4 bases, with 17 bases lying between them. Per the germline V gene, CDR1 is SQVTM and CDR2 is ANQGSEA. The CDR3 runs 13 residues.

The chain is built from TRBV15 and TRBJ2-1; 7 bases map to TRBD2. Per the germline V gene, CDR1 is LNHNV and CDR2 is YYDKDF (reference sequence). The CDR3 loop spans 16 amino acids. The V and J ends lost 5 bases and 0 bases, in that order; junction bases with no gene match: 7. This CDR3 reads CATSGELARSYNEQFF. The CDR3 nucleotides read TGTGCCACCAGCGGGGAACTAGCGCGCTCCTACAATGAGCAGTTCTTC.